The clone carrying this T cell receptor beta chain was counted only a few times. Its antigen is unknown. These data belong to a study of Graves' ophthalmopathy and Graves' hyperthyroidism. Study at large: Peripheral blood sampling occurred at initial diagnosis, before any treatment.

More than 7.5 ml of fresh blood yielded the PBMCs by density gradient. RNA transcripts provided the template for amplifying TCR beta CDR3 regions. A first-round RT-PCR used HTBI primers, followed by a second-round multiplex PCR. Via MiXCR, TCRdb re-called the multiplex PCR reads, giving one row per CDR3 protein. The profile shows hundreds of thousands of distinct CDR3 sequences, 40% of them singletons. The study, taken as a whole, reports: Researchers report that a 13-signature model separated ophthalmopathy from stable hyperthyroidism, posting about 88% sensitivity and about 78% specificity. The authors also found most expanded thyroid clonotypes above 0.001 frequency in blood.

V lost 10 bases, J lost 3 bases, and 11 bases stayed unmatched. The CDR3 runs 14 residues. CDR1 ENHRY and CDR2 SYGVKD come from the germline V gene. Sequencing was carried out using peripheral blood. The source of this sequence is an adult man with Graves' ophthalmopathy. The genes are TRBV10-3 and TRBJ1-1; 7 bases are shared with TRBD1. This CDR3 reads CASSYGTEYTEAFF. DNA of the CDR3: TGTGCCAGCAGCTACGGGACAGAGTACACTGAAGCTTTCTTT.